One sample yielded the 29 T cell receptor beta chains listed below, sequenced in a study of graft-versus-host responses after intestinal transplantation. TCRdb's copy holds only in-frame clones and misses some; the assay was immunoSEQ multiplex PCR. The sample lists about 5,200 clones, around three quarters occurring once. Graft samples were processed, releasing intraepithelial and lamina propria lymphocytes. This specimen was ileum tissue, taken around 260 days after intestinal transplant. These receptors were obtained from a human patient who received an intestinal transplant, so some T cells may come from the graft donor.

The chain links TRBV19 to TRBJ2-1, with D possibly being TRBD2 (5 bases). The CDR3 spans 14 residues. Trimming removed 9 bases at V and 0 bases at J, with 12 bases between. Germline V gene sequence: CDR1 LNHDA, CDR2 SQIVND (reference sequence). The CDR3 DNA reads as TGTGCCAGCCAGGAGCGGTACTCCTACAATGAGCAGTTCTTC. Protein: CASQERYSYNEQFF.

The chain is built from TRBV10-2 and TRBJ2-1; 13 bases fit TRBD2. The CDR3 sequence is 15 residues long. The V segment lost 6 bases and the J segment 8 bases; nucleotides outside the gene matches: 7. CDR1 is WSHSY, CDR2 SAAADI, per germline. For the CDR3, the DNA is TGCGCCAGCAGGAAAAGGACTAGCGGGAGCGATGAGCAGTTCTTC. It specifies CASRKRTSGSDEQFF.

The CDR3 spells CASSQTGGEEKLFF. The CDR3, as DNA: TGTGCCAGCAGCCAGACAGGGGGCGAGGAAAAACTGTTTTTT. This sequence joins TRBV6-4 and TRBJ1-4; 10 nucleotides match TRBD1. The CDR3 sequence is 14 residues long. Germline CDR1 and CDR2: MRHNA and SNTAGT. With 6 bases clipped from V and 8 bases from J, the junction kept 6 bases outside the gene matches.

This clone has just one count. The rearrangement joins TRBV10-3 to TRBJ2-3; 10 nucleotides align to TRBD2. This CDR3 comprises 18 residues. J was trimmed by 1 base and V by 3 bases; bases with no gene match: 10. CDR1 and CDR2 (germline): ENHRY, SYGVKD. DNA of the CDR3: TGTGCCATCAGTGAACTAGCGGGAATGATGGACCGCACAGATACGCAGTATTTT. Its translation is CAISELAGMMDRTDTQYF.

In regard to this clone: The same CDR3 is also encoded by other DNA sequences in this sample. This chain uses TRBV5-1 with TRBJ2-1, with 9 positions matching TRBD2. CDR3 length equals 16 residues. The germline V gene has CDR1 SGHRS and CDR2 YFSETQ. V dropped 0 bases and J dropped 4; count of bases not matched to a gene: 5. CDR3 DNA sequence: TGCGCCAGCAGCTTGGGGCGGGAGGGCCCTTACAATGAGCAGTTCTTC. It translates to CASSLGREGPYNEQFF.

This clone was counted a single time. The V gene is TRBV2, the J gene TRBJ1-6; 7 bases are shared with TRBD1. Trimming took 4 bases from V and 4 from J; bases not matched to a gene: 10. This CDR3 has 17 residues. Germline lookup yields CDR1 SNHLY and CDR2 FYNNEI. The CDR3 here is CASSVGTVDSYNSPLHF. The CDR3 region has the DNA TGTGCCAGCAGTGTTGGGACAGTGGACTCTTATAATTCACCCCTCCACTTT.

In its sample, this clone ranks as medium-sized. V gene TRBV27 combines with J gene TRBJ1-5, with D possibly matching TRBD1 (6 bases). Trimming removed 6 bases at V and 0 bases at J, with 12 bases between. Germline V gene data show CDR1 as MNHEY and CDR2 as SMNVEV (reference sequence). The CDR3 spans 15 residues. The CDR3 nucleotides are TGTGCCAGCAGGGGAACACAGGGTAGCAATCAGCCCCAGCATTTT. Protein product: CASRGTQGSNQPQHF.

The chain recombines TRBV7-9 with TRBJ2-4; perhaps TRBD2 as D (5 bases). Trimming cost V 5 bases and J 5 bases, with 16 bases left between them. The length of the CDR3 is 15 residues. Germline assignment: CDR1 SEHNR and CDR2 FQNEAQ (reference sequence). The CDR3 loop is CASSVTSFSENIQYF. The DNA for the CDR3 is TGTGCCAGCAGCGTTACTAGTTTTAGCGAAAACATTCAGTACTTC.

The rearrangement links TRBV19 to TRBJ2-5, with 7 bases lining up with TRBD1. J lost 4 bases, V lost 6 bases, and 5 bases had no gene match. This CDR3 region has 13 residues. Germline V gene sequence: CDR1 LNHDA, CDR2 SQIVND (reference sequence). The CDR3 is CASRQGSRETQYF. CDR3 DNA sequence: TGTGCCAGTAGACAGGGGAGTCGAGAGACCCAGTACTTC.

The chain uses TRBV28 and TRBJ2-1; D remains ambiguous. There are 10 residues in the CDR3. V lost 10 bases and J 5 bases, leaving 6 bases between the germline ends. Per the germline V gene, CDR1 is MDHEN and CDR2 is SYDVKM. The CDR3, as DNA: TGTGCCACCTACCACAATGAGCAGTTCTTC. Its protein is CATYHNEQFF.

This chain uses TRBV12-5 with TRBJ2-4; no reliable D call. The CDR3 contains 15 residues. V gave up 1 base and J gave up 3 bases, with 10 bases separating them. The germline gives CDR1 LGHNT, CDR2 FRNRAP. The CDR3 nucleotides read TGTGCTAGTGGTTTGGGTCAGGTGTACAAAAACATTCAGTACTTC. Translating gives CASGLGQVYKNIQYF.

The rearrangement uses TRBV18 and TRBJ2-1, with D perhaps TRBD1 (5 bases). CDR3 size: 16 residues. V was clipped by 6 bases and J by 7 bases, with 22 bases between them. Per the germline V gene, CDR1 is KGHSH and CDR2 is LQKENI. The CDR3, as DNA: TGTGCCAGCTCTAACCACTGTTTAGGGGAACCAAATGAGCAGTTCTTC. This codes for CASSNHCLGEPNEQFF.

The rearrangement joins TRBV28 to TRBJ2-1; the match to TRBD2 covers 7 bases. CDR1 and CDR2 from the germline V gene are MDHEN and SYDVKM. There are 20 residues in the CDR3. The V and J ends lost 1 base and 5 bases, in that order; junction bases with no gene match: 20. CDR3 amino acids: CASSLYGDGRRGGYDNEQFF. The CDR3 region has the DNA TGTGCCAGCAGTTTATACGGGGACGGGAGGAGGGGCGGGTACGACAATGAGCAGTTCTTC.

CDR3 in amino acids: CASSIDGLGGQPQHF. CDR3 in DNA: TGTGCCAGTAGTATAGATGGTCTGGGAGGGCAGCCCCAGCATTTT. The chain links TRBV19 to TRBJ1-5; D uncertain. This CDR3 comprises 15 residues. Trimming removed 0 bases at V and 7 bases at J, with 13 bases between. Germline V gene lookup returns CDR1 LNHDA and CDR2 SQIVND (reference sequence).

The chain recombines TRBV25-1 with TRBJ2-1; 10 positions match TRBD2. The V segment lost 7 bases and the J segment 2 bases; nucleotides outside the gene matches: 11. This CDR3 is built from 17 residues. Per the germline V gene, CDR1 is MGHDK and CDR2 is SYGVNS. The CDR3 bases are TGTGCCAGCACCGTAACTTTCAGCGGGGGGGCCTACAATGAGCAGTTCTTC. Its protein is CASTVTFSGGAYNEQFF.

This clone was seen more than once but under ten times. The CDR3 nucleotides read TGTGCCAGTAGTATGACAGGCAATAATTCACCCCTCCACTTT. Its protein product is CASSMTGNNSPLHF. The chain employs TRBV19 and TRBJ1-6; D might be TRBD1 (6 bases). The CDR3 consists of 14 residues. Germline CDR1 and CDR2: LNHDA and SQIVND (reference sequence). The ends were cut back, 3 bases at V and 5 bases at J, with 8 bases in the middle. Full variable domain (remainder filled in from reference TRBV19 and TRBJ1-6): DGGITQSPKYLFRKEGQNVTLSCEQNLNHDAMYWYRQDPGQGLRLIYYSQIVNDFQKGDIAEGYSVSREKKESFPLTVTSAQKNPTAFYLCASSMTGNNSPLHFGNGTRLTVT.

This chain links TRBV6-1 with TRBJ1-2, with D unclear. Trimming pared 4 bases from V and 5 bases from J, leaving 23 bases between. Germline CDR1 and CDR2: MNHNS and SASEGT. The CDR3 is 17 residues long. This CDR3 reads CASSAEATWKARYGYTF. The DNA of the CDR3 is TGTGCCAGCAGTGCCGAAGCGACTTGGAAGGCCCGATATGGCTACACCTTC.

This clone has only a few counts. This rearrangement joins TRBV7-7 to TRBJ2-1, with 7 bases that match TRBD2. The J segment lost 7 bases and the V segment lost 5 bases, leaving 5 bases of the junction unmatched. The CDR3 contains 13 residues. Germline V gives CDR1 SSHAT, CDR2 FNYEAQ (reference sequence). The CDR3, as DNA: TGTGCCAGCAGCCCAAATAGCGGGAATGAGCAGTTCTTC. Its translation: CASSPNSGNEQFF.

The V call is TRBV7-9, the J call TRBJ1-5; no reliable D call. V lost 1 base to trimming and J lost 5 bases, with 9 bases between them. The CDR3 sequence is 14 residues long. The V gene's germline CDR1 is SEHNR and CDR2 FQNEAQ (reference sequence). The CDR3 DNA is TGTGCCAGCAGCTTAGGAGACTCGGATCAGCCCCAGCATTTT. This translates into CASSLGDSDQPQHF.

This clone came up once. This chain connects TRBV4-3 to TRBJ1-2; D gene unclear. Germline CDR1 is LGHNA and CDR2 is YSLEER. V shed 0 bases and J shed 8 bases, with 19 bases lying between them. The CDR3 extends over 16 amino acids. The CDR3 sequence: CASSQDMPAKSYGYTF. In nucleotides, the CDR3 is TGCGCCAGCAGCCAAGATATGCCCGCTAAATCCTACGGCTACACCTTC.

This clone has just a few counts. The chain employs TRBV6-6 and TRBJ1-2; D gene uncertain. Germline lookup yields CDR1 MNHNY and CDR2 SVGAGI (reference sequence). V lost 2 bases and J 4 bases, leaving 5 bases between the germline ends. The CDR3 is 12 amino acids. This CDR3 is CASSYRSYGYTF. The CDR3 region has the DNA TGTGCCAGCAGTTACAGGAGCTATGGCTACACCTTC.

The chain uses TRBV15 and TRBJ2-2, with 7 nucleotides matching TRBD2. In germline, CDR1 is LNHNV, CDR2 YYDKDF (reference sequence). J lost 3 bases, V lost 3 bases, and 7 bases had no gene match. The CDR3 covers 16 residues. The CDR3 reads CATSSLGRAHTGELFF. The CDR3 bases are TGTGCCACCAGCAGCCTAGGGAGGGCCCACACCGGGGAGCTGTTTTTT.

V gene TRBV6-5 combines with J gene TRBJ2-5, with TRBD2 matching over 7 bases. This CDR3 is built from 15 residues. CDR1 is MNHEY, CDR2 SVGAGI, per germline. Unmatched junction bases numbered 9, after V lost 3 bases and J lost 5 bases. CDR3 in amino acids: CASSYKTSEGETQYF. CDR3 DNA: TGTGCCAGCAGTTATAAAACTAGCGAGGGGGAGACCCAGTACTTC.

The chain's CDR3 is CASSGVIQGADTQYF. The CDR3 coding sequence is TGTGCCAGTAGTGGAGTAATCCAGGGGGCAGATACGCAGTATTTT. The chain has TRBV19 and TRBJ2-3, with TRBD1 matching 7 bases. Germline trimming cut 5 bases from V and 4 bases from J; bases unmatched to any gene: 9. This CDR3 is built from 15 residues. Germline CDR1 reads LNHDA; CDR2 reads SQIVND (reference sequence).

The chain has TRBV5-1 and TRBJ2-7, with TRBD2 matching 8 bases. From germline, CDR1 is SGHRS and CDR2 YFSETQ. This CDR3 is built from 19 residues. Losses at the gene ends were 4 bases for V and 0 bases for J; bases not matched to a gene: 18. The CDR3 DNA reads TGCGCCAGCAGCCCGACCACTAGCGGACCTAACCCCTCCTCCTACGAGCAGTACTTC. This translates into CASSPTTSGPNPSSYEQYF.

The chain couples TRBV2 to TRBJ2-3, with D perhaps matching TRBD1 (6 bases). V lost 9 bases to trimming and J lost 3 bases, with 13 bases between them. Germline V gene sequence: CDR1 SNHLY, CDR2 FYNNEI. The CDR3 is made up of 13 amino acids. The CDR3 coding sequence is TGTGCCAGGGCAGGGGTCCGAACAGATACGCAGTATTTT. Translating it yields CARAGVRTDTQYF.

This clone was seen just once. This chain uses TRBV7-6 with TRBJ1-1, with a tentative D call TRBD1 (5 bases). Germline-derived CDR1 and CDR2 are SGHVS and FNYEAQ. The CDR3 spans 15 residues. V was pared by 0 bases and J by 0 bases, with 8 bases between. CDR3 in DNA: TGTGCCAGCAGCTTAGCGCCAGGGATGAACACTGAAGCTTTCTTT. It codes for CASSLAPGMNTEAFF.

V is TRBV19 and J is TRBJ1-6, with TRBD1 matching 9 bases. J lost 7 bases, V lost 3 bases, and 4 bases had no gene match. CDR1 and CDR2 from the germline V gene are LNHDA and SQIVND (reference sequence). This CDR3 comprises 15 residues. The CDR3 bases are TGTGCCAGTAGTATCACAGGGGGCCTCAATTCACCCCTCCACTTT. Protein product: CASSITGGLNSPLHF.

Judged by abundance, this clone is medium-sized. The genes are TRBV6-1 and TRBJ1-3, with 8 nucleotides matching TRBD1. CDR3 length: 15 amino acids. Germline values: CDR1 MNHNS, CDR2 SASEGT. Germline trimming cut 11 bases from V and 0 bases from J; bases unmatched to any gene: 9. The CDR3 loop reads CAGLTGEDSGNTIYF. The DNA for the CDR3 is TGTGCCGGTCTGACAGGGGAGGACTCTGGAAACACCATATATTTT.